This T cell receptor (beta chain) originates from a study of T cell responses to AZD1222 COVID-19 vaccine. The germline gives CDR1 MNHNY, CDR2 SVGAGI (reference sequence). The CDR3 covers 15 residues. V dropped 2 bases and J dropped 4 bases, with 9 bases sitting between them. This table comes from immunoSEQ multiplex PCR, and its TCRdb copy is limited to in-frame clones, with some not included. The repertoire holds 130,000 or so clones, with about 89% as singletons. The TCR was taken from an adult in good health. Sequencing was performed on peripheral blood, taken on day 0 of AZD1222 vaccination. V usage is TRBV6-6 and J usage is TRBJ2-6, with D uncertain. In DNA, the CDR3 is TGTGCCAGCAGTTACATGTTGGTCGGGGCCAACGTCCTGACTTTC. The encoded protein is CASSYMLVGANVLTF.